The 18 T cell receptor beta chains reported below all come from one sample, sequenced in a study of high-grade serous ovarian cancer treatment subgroups. Method: immunoSEQ multiplex PCR; TCRdb's copy keeps in-frame clones and lacks some. The sample contains about 8,000 clones, 62% of which appear only once. Tumor samples were taken before definitive surgery or chemotherapy. Input material: tumor tissue. The source of these receptors is a human donor with high-grade serous ovarian cancer.

This clone was counted a single time. This chain's CDR3 is CASSGVSVKNEQFF. DNA of the CDR3: TGTGCCAGCAGCGGGGTGAGCGTAAAGAATGAGCAGTTCTTC. The genes are TRBV7-2 and TRBJ2-1; D is unclear. Germline values: CDR1 SGHTA, CDR2 FQGNSA. CDR3 length: 14 residues. The V end was cut by 5 bases, the J end by 7 bases, with 15 bases between.

The chain employs TRBV7-3 and TRBJ1-2, with unresolved D. Trimming took off 2 bases at V and 6 bases at J, with 19 bases between the two ends. Germline CDR1 SGHTA, CDR2 FQGTGA. The CDR3 spans 16 residues. CDR3 sequence: CASSLSAGNVLDGYTF. In DNA, the CDR3 is TGTGCCAGCAGCTTATCGGCAGGAAACGTTTTGGATGGCTACACCTTC.

The chain is built from TRBV11-2 and TRBJ1-1; D unresolved. The germline CDR1 and CDR2 sequences are SGHAT and FQNNGV. The CDR3 has 13 residues. Trimming pared 3 bases from V and 1 base from J, leaving 6 bases between. CDR3 nucleotides: TGTGCCAGCAGCTTCCCCGAGAACACTGAAGCTTTCTTT. Protein: CASSFPENTEAFF.

The chain is built from TRBV9 and TRBJ2-5; no clear D gene. The CDR3 is 15 residues long. Trimming removed 4 bases at V and 0 bases at J, with 13 bases between. In germline, CDR1 is SGDLS, CDR2 YYNGEE. The CDR3 DNA reads TGTGCCAGCAGCCTGTCAGCGTACTACCAAGAGACCCAGTACTTC. This encodes CASSLSAYYQETQYF.

In this sample, this clone is large. This chain uses TRBV6-1 with TRBJ2-6, with D hard to call. Germline V gene sequence: CDR1 MNHNS, CDR2 SASEGT. The CDR3 runs to 14 residues. Deletions cut 10 bases from V and 2 bases from J, with 12 bases between. This CDR3 is CATTSMTGANVLTF. CDR3 nucleotide sequence: TGTGCCACCACGAGCATGACTGGGGCCAACGTCCTGACTTTC.

This clone has a handful of counts. V usage is TRBV2 and J usage is TRBJ1-5; D uncertain. The germline CDR1 and CDR2 sequences are SNHLY and FYNNEI. Trimming removed 3 bases at V and 8 bases at J, with 17 bases between. The CDR3 is 15 residues long. This CDR3 is CASSESKRSTKPQHF. CDR3 sequence (DNA): TGTGCCAGCAGTGAGTCGAAAAGGTCGACCAAGCCCCAGCATTTT.

The CDR3 is CASSQAFSPTYNEQFF. The DNA of the CDR3 is TGTGCCAGCAGCCAAGCCTTCAGCCCGACCTACAATGAGCAGTTCTTC. The chain links TRBV5-4 to TRBJ2-1; no clear D. V was trimmed by 4 bases and J by 2 bases, leaving 16 bases between them. CDR1 is SGHNT, CDR2 YYREEE, per germline (reference sequence). CDR3 length equals 16 residues.

This clone has a handful of counts. The V gene is TRBV7-9, the J gene TRBJ2-7; D is undetermined. V lost 2 bases, J lost 2 bases, and 4 bases lay in between. The CDR3 is 12 amino acids. Germline CDR1 and CDR2: SEHNR and FQNEAQ (reference sequence). CDR3 loop: CASSLLTYEQYF. The CDR3 nucleotides are TGTGCCAGCAGCTTATTAACCTACGAGCAGTACTTC.

The chain is built from TRBV5-6 and TRBJ1-4, with TRBD1 matching over 7 bases. Germline CDR1 SGHDT, CDR2 YYEEEE. The CDR3 covers 16 residues. After removal of 3 bases from V and 2 bases from J, the junction contained 7 bases not matched to a gene. This CDR3 is CASSYRTGVTNEKLFF. CDR3 nucleotides: TGTGCCAGCAGCTATCGGACAGGCGTTACTAATGAAAAACTGTTTTTT.

This chain joins TRBV23-1 and TRBJ2-1, with no clear D. TRBV23-1 counts as an open reading frame of uncertain function. Trimming cost V 0 bases and J 5 bases, with 8 bases left between them. The CDR3 extends over 14 amino acids. The CDR3 reads CASSQSGRNNEQFF. The CDR3 nucleotides are TGCGCCAGCAGTCAATCGGGTCGAAACAATGAGCAGTTCTTC.

In this sample, this clone turned up a few times. The rearrangement uses TRBV7-8 and TRBJ1-3, with no clear D. The CDR3 is made up of 13 amino acids. In germline, CDR1 is SGHVS, CDR2 FQNEAQ. V lost 2 bases to trimming and J lost 7 bases, with 9 bases between them. The CDR3 DNA reads TGTGCCAGCAGCTTACCGTCTGATAACACCATATATTTT. Translation: CASSLPSDNTIYF.

The chain carries TRBV28 and TRBJ1-4; TRBD1 aligns across 10 bases. The CDR3 is 16 amino acids. Germline V gene data show CDR1 as MDHEN and CDR2 as SYDVKM. Trimming removed 5 bases from V and 8 bases from J; junction bases left unmatched: 11. DNA for the CDR3: TGTGCCAGCAGTGCTCATGGGACAGGGGATTGGGAAAAACTGTTTTTT. Its translation: CASSAHGTGDWEKLFF.

The V gene is TRBV5-4, the J gene TRBJ2-7, with a possible D match to TRBD2 (6 bases). Trimming shortened V by 2 bases and J by 3 bases, and 12 bases separated the two germline ends. Germline CDR1 reads SGHNT; CDR2 reads YYREEE (reference sequence). The CDR3 covers 14 residues. The CDR3 spells CASSFGGGDYEQYF. CDR3 bases: TGTGCCAGCAGCTTTGGGGGAGGAGACTACGAGCAGTACTTC.

The chain is built from TRBV19 and TRBJ2-7, with 11 nucleotides matching TRBD1. CDR1 is LNHDA, CDR2 SQIVND, per germline (reference sequence). V lost 4 bases and J lost 5; bases outside the gene matches: 7. The CDR3 runs to 15 residues. The CDR3 DNA sequence: TGTGCCAGTAGTAAATCCCGGACAGGGGGCCACGAGCAGTACTTC. Amino acid sequence: CASSKSRTGGHEQYF.

As DNA, the CDR3 is TGTGCCAGCAGTTCCGGGTCCACCTACGAGCAGTACTTC. It codes for CASSSGSTYEQYF. V and J are TRBV28 and TRBJ2-7; D call uncertain. Germline CDR1 is MDHEN and CDR2 is SYDVKM. Trimming removed 4 bases from V and 2 bases from J, with 9 bases in between. The CDR3 totals 13 residues.

The chain has TRBV5-1 and TRBJ1-2, with a possible D match to TRBD1 (5 bases). This CDR3 is built from 15 residues. V gave up 1 base and J gave up 8 bases, with 18 bases separating them. In germline, CDR1 is SGHRS, CDR2 YFSETQ. The CDR3 sequence is CASSLQGLPGHGYTF. Here the CDR3 DNA reads TGCGCCAGCAGCTTGCAGGGCCTTCCGGGTCACGGCTACACCTTC.

This clone is medium-sized (0.01 to 0.1%) in the sample. This chain uses TRBV7-2 with TRBJ2-4; 7 bases are a match to TRBD2. With V trimmed by 5 bases and J by 7 bases, 11 bases remained unmatched. Germline loops: CDR1 SGHTA, CDR2 FQGNSA. There are 15 residues in the CDR3. The CDR3 sequence is CASSADPGRGNIQYF. The CDR3 bases are TGTGCCAGCAGCGCAGACCCAGGGAGGGGCAACATTCAGTACTTC.

The chain joins TRBV6-4 to TRBJ1-1; D not resolved. The germline V and J ends were trimmed by 4 bases and 1 base, with 13 bases remaining between them. Germline V gives CDR1 MRHNA, CDR2 SNTAGT. This CDR3 region has 15 residues. CDR3 coding DNA: TGTGCCAGCAGTGGTCCGCGGATTCGGAACACTGAAGCTTTCTTT. Its protein is CASSGPRIRNTEAFF.